The rows below give T cell receptor beta chains drawn from one sample of a study of control samples from healthy donors and cancer patients. Measured with immunoSEQ multiplex PCR; TCRdb has only the in-frame clones, and not every one. This sample carries 95,000 to 150,000 clones, approximately 84% of them seen once, and the ten largest clones take roughly 2%. Source material: blood. All receptors come from a man aged 18 to 29 in good health. Each CDR3 is given with its conserved first and last residue. A D gene is named only where the DNA matches it firmly. Part of the rows lack a size; the others show once, few, many or a class for expanded clones.

-	-	TRBV12-3/TRBV12-4	TRBJ1-2	CASNPGRNYGYTF	TGTGCCAGCAACCCGGGACGGAACTATGGCTACACCTTC
-	TRBD2	TRBV7-2	TRBJ2-2	CASSRGLAGVVNTGELFF	TGTGCCAGCAGCCGCGGACTAGCGGGAGTGGTTAACACCGGGGAGCTGTTTTTT
-	-	TRBV11-2	TRBJ1-1	CASSTGTGDTEAFF	TGTGCCAGCAGCACAGGGACTGGGGACACTGAAGCTTTCTTT
-	TRBD1	TRBV19	TRBJ1-5	CASRTGNQPQHF	TGTGCCAGCCGGACAGGGAATCAGCCCCAGCATTTT
-	TRBD1	TRBV14	TRBJ2-5	CASSRGQGARVTQYF	TGTGCCAGCAGCCGAGGACAGGGAGCAAGGGTGACCCAGTACTTC
-	-	TRBV5-4	TRBJ2-2	CASSPAGNWLGAMGTGELFF	TGTGCCAGCAGCCCCGCCGGCAACTGGTTAGGAGCGATGGGCACCGGGGAGCTGTTTTTT
-	-	TRBV19	TRBJ2-1	CASSISGYEQFF	TGTGCCAGTAGTATCTCCGGATATGAGCAGTTCTTC
-	-	TRBV15	TRBJ2-3	CATSRRSGASTDTQYF	TGTGCCACCAGCCGTAGATCAGGGGCTAGCACAGATACGCAGTATTTT
-	-	TRBV30	TRBJ1-1	CAWSPGRGLNTEAFF	TGTGCCTGGAGCCCTGGGAGGGGGTTGAACACTGAAGCTTTCTTT
-	TRBD1	TRBV24-1	TRBJ2-2	CATSQPGQGYTGELFF	TGTGCCACCAGTCAACCGGGACAGGGATACACCGGGGAGCTGTTTTTT
few	TRBD1	TRBV6-1	TRBJ2-7	CASSEVGEGANEQYF	TGTGCCAGCAGTGAAGTAGGTGAGGGGGCTAACGAGCAGTACTTC
-	-	TRBV30	TRBJ2-3	CAWSVQRWGADTQYF	TGTGCCTGGAGTGTACAAAGGTGGGGGGCAGATACGCAGTATTTT
-	-	TRBV10-3	TRBJ1-1	CASPVVPGQLRLMNTEAFF	TGTGCCTCGCCCGTCGTACCGGGACAACTACGTCTAATGAACACTGAAGCTTTCTTT
-	TRBD2	TRBV5-1	TRBJ2-1	CASSSGSGSSYNEQFF	TGCGCCAGCAGCTCCGGAAGCGGGAGCTCCTACAATGAGCAGTTCTTC
-	-	TRBV19	TRBJ2-7	CASSGGNTYYEQYF	TGTGCCAGTAGTGGGGGGAACACCTACTACGAGCAGTACTTC
-	-	TRBV9	TRBJ2-3	CASSAGADTQYF	TGTGCCAGCAGTGCGGGCGCAGATACGCAGTATTTT
-	-	TRBV7-2	TRBJ2-4	CASSTPLEGAAKNIQYF	TGTGCCAGCAGCACGCCCCTCGAGGGTGCGGCCAAAAACATTCAGTACTTC
-	-	TRBV10-2	TRBJ2-1	CASSAGTPSLLFYNEQFF	TGCGCCAGCAGTGCCGGGACCCCATCTTTGCTTTTCTACAATGAGCAGTTCTTC
-	TRBD1	TRBV18	TRBJ1-1	CASSPKGQGKTEAFF	TGTGCCAGCTCCCCTAAGGGACAGGGAAAAACTGAAGCTTTCTTT
-	-	TRBV12-1	TRBJ1-5	CASSFSRQEPQHF	TGTGCCAGCAGCTTTTCCAGGCAGGAGCCCCAGCATTTT
-	-	TRBV25-1	TRBJ2-1	CASSENKGGGSYNEQFF	TGTGCCAGCAGTGAAAATAAGGGGGGAGGCTCCTACAATGAGCAGTTCTTC
-	-	TRBV5-1	TRBJ2-2	CASSFRGPENSGELFF	TGCGCCAGCAGCTTTCGGGGCCCGGAAAACTCCGGGGAGCTGTTTTTT
-	TRBD1	TRBV7-3	TRBJ2-5	CASSWGPGQGKETQYF	TGTGCCAGCAGCTGGGGTCCGGGACAGGGGAAAGAGACCCAGTACTTC